This T cell receptor (beta chain) was captured by sequencing in a study of T cells in Graves' hyperthyroidism and ophthalmopathy. Whole-study findings and limits: Stable hyperthyroidism was separated from ophthalmopathy by a model based on 13 V-J features.

RNA transcripts provided the source from which TCR beta CDR3 regions were amplified. Carried out on the TCR CDR3, a first-round RT-PCR used the HTBI primer set. Each CDR3 protein gets one entry after TCRdb re-called the multiplex PCR reads with MiXCR. The sample contains around 300,000 distinct CDR3 sequences, about 20% of which appear only once. Ophthalmopathy patients had moderate-to-severe active disease, CAS ≥3, NOSPECS ≥4, and disease duration under 3 months. Exclusion of patients followed from uncontrolled infection, other autoimmune disease, pregnancy or lactation. Clinical symptoms, serum thyroxine, TRAb, thyroid ultrasound and orbital computed tomography established diagnosis. Between the trimmed V and J ends, which lost 2 bases and 0 bases, there was a span of 8 bases. Germline-derived CDR1 and CDR2 are MNHEY and SVGAGI. This CDR3 region has 15 residues. This clonotype was recorded a few times. Antigen specificity is unknown.

The sample consisted of blood. This clonotype was obtained from a man aged 25 to 45 with Graves' ophthalmopathy. This sequence joins TRBV6-5 and TRBJ1-3; D may be TRBD1 (5 bases). The CDR3 sequence: CASSYGRASGNTIYF. Here the CDR3 DNA reads TGTGCCAGCAGTTACGGCAGGGCCTCTGGAAACACCATATATTTT.